The next 21 T cell receptor beta chains were all read from a single sample in a study of human T cells and chemical hapten exposure. As to time point: patch test 1, 2 weeks after DPC sensitization. Noted treatment: therapeutic diphenylcyclopropenone sensitization with weekly scalp DPC. TCRdb fed the RACE reads into MiXCR, producing one record per CDR3 protein. The sample lists some 340,000 distinct CDR3 sequences; roughly 6.9% were seen once. Sequencing used whole blood, obtained in connection with sensitization to the hapten diphenylcyclopropenone (DPC). The receptors stem from a woman between 18 and 29 years old with alopecia areata. Some clones in this sample may be carry-over from other donors' samples.

In its sample, this clonotype was seen many times. The V call is TRBV6-1, the J call TRBJ1-5; tentatively, D is TRBD1 (6 bases). This CDR3 contains 16 residues. CDR1 is MNHNS, CDR2 SASEGT, per germline. The V and J ends lost 1 base and 4 bases respectively, with 14 bases between them. The CDR3: CASSEVSGRGNQPQHF. Here the CDR3 DNA reads TGTGCCAGCAGTGAAGTCAGCGGGAGGGGGAATCAGCCCCAGCATTTT.

This clonotype appeared a few times. V gene TRBV20-1 combines with J gene TRBJ2-3; weak D call: TRBD1 (7 bases). This CDR3 comprises 13 residues. With 6 bases removed from V and 3 bases from J, the gap between germline ends came to 13 bases. The germline V gene has CDR1 DFQATT and CDR2 SNEGSKA (reference sequence). CDR3 region: CSAGGRGTDTQYF. CDR3 DNA: TGCAGTGCCGGGGGCAGGGGGACAGATACGCAGTATTTT.

As concerns this clonotype: A much larger clone differs by one base, so this may be a read error. This likely comes from a read error, as the CDR3 has no conserved phenylalanine or tryptophan at its end. Because the CDR3's place on the DNA is in doubt, the DNA is left out and the CDR3 is given as listed by TCRdb. The chain combines TRBV7-2 with TRBJ2-7; TRBD2, the table's D call, was not compared with the DNA. The germline CDR1 and CDR2 sequences are SGHTA and FQGNSA. The CDR3 length is 14 residues, termini included. CDR3 residues: CASSLDTSGAGFHM.

This clonotype came up a few times. This chain connects TRBV7-2 to TRBJ1-1; TRBD1 might be the D (5 bases). V dropped 5 bases and J dropped 4 bases, with 20 bases sitting between them. This CDR3 spans 16 amino acids. Per the germline V gene, CDR1 is SGHTA and CDR2 is FQGNSA. CDR3 in DNA: TGTGCCAGCAGCCCCCGCCAGGGACTGCTAATCACTGAAGCTTTCTTT. Translated, it gives CASSPRQGLLITEAFF.

This chain links TRBV3-1 with TRBJ1-2, with D unresolved. Germline CDR1 LGHDT, CDR2 YNNKEL (reference sequence). Trimming took 0 bases from V and 6 from J, leaving 11 bases between them. The CDR3 totals 14 residues. The CDR3 here is CASSQDARPDGYTF. The DNA for the CDR3 is TGTGCCAGCAGCCAAGATGCCAGGCCCGATGGCTACACCTTC.

The V call is TRBV6-5, the J call TRBJ1-2; D is perhaps TRBD1 (6 bases). Germline V gene lookup returns CDR1 MNHEY and CDR2 SVGAGI. This CDR3 contains 14 residues. V shed 6 bases and J shed 8 bases, with 19 bases lying between them. In DNA form, the CDR3 reads TGTGCCAGCAGGCTTCAGAAGGGGGTGGGAGGCTACACCTTC. Translated, it gives CASRLQKGVGGYTF.

This clonotype was recorded a few times. This chain connects TRBV5-1 to TRBJ1-6; 7 bases are shared with TRBD1. The CDR3 is 14 amino acids. The germline CDR1 and CDR2 sequences are SGHRS and YFSETQ. V dropped 4 bases and J dropped 8; count of bases not matched to a gene: 6. The CDR3 DNA reads as TGCGCCAGCAGCACCACAGGGGAATATTCACCCCTCCACTTT. Translation gives CASSTTGEYSPLHF.

This clonotype was seen only a few times. The chain combines TRBV7-2 with TRBJ2-4; D gene unclear. Germline-derived CDR1 and CDR2 are SGHTA and FQGNSA. CDR3 length: 12 residues. V gave up 5 bases and J gave up 5 bases, with 7 bases separating them. The CDR3 sequence is CASSDTQNIQYF. The CDR3 DNA follows: TGTGCCAGCAGCGACACCCAAAACATTCAGTACTTC.

This clonotype was observed many times. The J gene is TRBJ2-7, the V gene TRBV20-1; D not certain. Per germline, CDR1 DFQATT and CDR2 SNEGSKA (reference sequence). The CDR3 runs to 15 residues. Trimming shortened V by 5 bases and J by 0 bases, and 17 bases separated the two germline ends. CDR3 sequence: CSAAPVPMGSYEQYF. As DNA, the CDR3 is TGCAGTGCTGCTCCTGTCCCCATGGGCTCCTACGAGCAGTACTTC.

This clonotype occurred many times. The J gene is TRBJ1-4, the V gene TRBV4-2, with unresolved D. Germline CDR1 and CDR2: LGHNA and YNFKEQ. This CDR3 is built from 15 residues. V gave up 8 bases and J gave up 0 bases, with 13 bases separating them. This CDR3 is CASQDGSATNEKLFF. In DNA, the CDR3 is TGTGCCAGCCAGGACGGGAGCGCAACTAATGAAAAACTGTTTTTT.

This clonotype was recorded many times. An end of the junction differs from the germline gene, which may be a read error. The chain uses TRBV19 and TRBJ2-1; D possibly uses TRBD1 or TRBD2 (5 bases each). This CDR3 contains 14 residues. The V gene's germline CDR1 is LNHDA and CDR2 SQIVND (reference sequence). The CDR3 DNA follows: TGTGCTAGTAATGGAGAGGGGCCCTGGGATGAGCAGTTCTTC. It yields the protein CASNGEGPWDEQFF.

Concerning this clonotype: One junction end does not reproduce the germline sequence, and a read error may be involved. The chain joins TRBV28 to TRBJ1-5; 8 bases are shared with TRBD1. The CDR3 consists of 14 residues. Germline V gene lookup returns CDR1 MDHEN and CDR2 SYDVKM. This CDR3 reads CASSSGQGDQPHHF. Here the CDR3 DNA reads TGTGCCAGCAGTTCAGGACAGGGCGATCAGCCCCATCATTTT.

The chain carries TRBV18 and TRBJ2-5; no reliable D call. This CDR3 region has 13 residues. Germline V gene lookup returns CDR1 KGHSH and CDR2 LQKENI. Between the trimmed V and J ends, which lost 1 base and 5 bases, there was a span of 8 bases. CDR3 DNA: TGTGCCAGCTCACCACAGGACGTGGAGACCCAGTACTTC. Translated: CASSPQDVETQYF. Supplemented by reference TRBV18 and TRBJ2-5, the full variable domain reads NAGVMQNPRHLVRRRGQEARLRCSPMKGHSHVYWYRQLPEEGLKFMVYLQKENIIDESGMPKERFSAEFPKEGPSILRIQQVVRGDSAAYFCASSPQDVETQYFGPGTRLLVL.

V is TRBV27 and J is TRBJ2-7; D may be TRBD1 or TRBD2 (5 bases each). Germline CDR1 is MNHEY and CDR2 is SMNVEV (reference sequence). V was shortened by 3 bases and J by 2 bases, with 17 bases between the two germline ends. This CDR3 comprises 16 residues. The CDR3 DNA reads TGTGCCAGCAGTTTTAGTTTGGCAGGGACCACCTACGAGCAGTACTTC. Translated, it gives CASSFSLAGTTYEQYF.

This clonotype was seen many times. This chain connects TRBV12-3 or TRBV12-4 to TRBJ2-1, with no clear D. V was cut by 6 bases and J by 5 bases, with 5 bases left in between. CDR3 length: 11 residues. This chain's CDR3 is CASSLNNEQFF. The CDR3 nucleotides read TGTGCCAGCAGCTTAAACAATGAGCAGTTCTTC.

V and J are TRBV6-5 and TRBJ1-1, with D unresolved. CDR1 is MNHEY, CDR2 SVGAGI, per germline. Trimming took off 4 bases at V and 3 bases at J, with 18 bases between the two ends. This CDR3 comprises 16 residues. The CDR3 here is CASSSPVAGFDTEAFF. The CDR3 DNA sequence: TGTGCCAGCAGTTCCCCGGTGGCGGGATTCGACACTGAAGCTTTCTTT.

This clonotype was seen repeatedly, ten times or more. The CDR3 DNA reads as TGTGCCAGCAGCTTAGCATCCAAAAACATTCAGTACTTC. It encodes CASSLASKNIQYF. The V call is TRBV11-2, the J call TRBJ2-4; D gene ambiguous. The CDR3 extends over 13 amino acids. The V gene lost 1 base and the J gene lost 2 bases, with 3 bases spanning the gap. CDR1 and CDR2 from the germline V gene are SGHAT and FQNNGV.

This clonotype was seen a handful of times. The chain couples TRBV14 to TRBJ1-5; no definite D call. V lost 3 bases to trimming and J lost 5 bases, with 14 bases between them. Germline values: CDR1 SGHDN, CDR2 FVKESK. The CDR3 is made up of 15 amino acids. The CDR3 loop reads CASSHQEEEDQPQHF. The CDR3 bases are TGTGCCAGCAGCCATCAAGAGGAAGAGGATCAGCCCCAGCATTTT. The whole variable domain, remainder taken from reference TRBV14 and TRBJ1-5, is EAGVTQFPSHSVIEKGQTVTLRCDPISGHDNLYWYRRVMGKEIKFLLHFVKESKQDESGMPNNRFLAERTGGTYSTLKVQPAELEDSGVYFCASSHQEEEDQPQHFGDGTRLSIL.

This clonotype appeared a few times. This rearrangement joins TRBV11-2 to TRBJ1-1, with 7 bases lining up with TRBD1. Germline V CDR1 and CDR2: SGHAT, FQNNGV. The CDR3 loop spans 16 amino acids. V shed 1 base, J shed 4 bases, and the junction held 9 bases outside the gene matches. The CDR3 here is CASSLADRPRVTEAFF. CDR3 in DNA: TGTGCCAGCAGCTTAGCGGACAGGCCGAGGGTCACTGAAGCTTTCTTT.

The CDR3 nucleotides read TGTGCCACCAGACAGGGACTAAACATTCAGTACTTC. This encodes CATRQGLNIQYF. The rearrangement links TRBV6-2 or TRBV6-3 to TRBJ2-4; D is perhaps TRBD1 (7 bases). With 10 bases removed from V and 6 bases from J, the gap between germline ends came to 13 bases. The CDR3 loop spans 12 amino acids. Germline V gene lookup returns CDR1 MNHEY and CDR2 SVGEGT.

This clonotype appeared a few times. The J gene is TRBJ1-3, the V gene TRBV2; D call uncertain. The CDR3 spans 16 residues. Germline loops: CDR1 SNHLY, CDR2 FYNNEI. With 1 base removed from V and 0 bases from J, the gap between germline ends came to 10 bases. The CDR3 region is CASSEEFVGSGNTIYF. DNA of the CDR3: TGTGCCAGCAGTGAAGAATTTGTCGGCTCTGGAAACACCATATATTTT.